This is a list of T cell receptor beta chains from one sample in a study of control samples from healthy donors and cancer patients. Sequenced by immunoSEQ multiplex PCR; TCRdb stores in-frame clones only, minus some. The sample yields approximately 87,000 clones, over 85% seen once. The material sequenced was PBMCs. The receptors here all came from a middle-aged woman with lung cancer. The CDR3 runs from the conserved cysteine through the conserved F or W. The D gene is left open where the match is weak. A clone size is listed for some rows: how often the clone was seen (once, few, many), or a class if it is expanded.

j_call d_call v_call clone_size cdr3_nt cdr3_aa
TRBJ2-1 - TRBV7-3 - TGTGCCAGCAGCCCCGAGGGAGGAACGGCCTACAATGAGCAGTTCTTC CASSPEGGTAYNEQFF
TRBJ1-6 - TRBV4-1 few TGCGCCAGCAGCCGAACAGATCCATTCCGTCTGTCACCCCTCCACTTT CASSRTDPFRLSPLHF
TRBJ2-5 - TRBV4-1 - TGCGCCAGCAGCCAAGGGGAACTGGATGGGGAGACCCAGTACTTC CASSQGELDGETQYF
TRBJ1-2 - TRBV5-8 - TGTGCCAGCAGCTCCCGACAAGACTATGGCTACACCTTC CASSSRQDYGYTF
TRBJ2-5 TRBD1 TRBV9 few TGTGCCAGCAGCTCTTCACAGGGGGAAGGAGAGACCCAGTACTTC CASSSSQGEGETQYF
TRBJ1-1 - TRBV2 - TGTGCCAGCAGTGCGGACCAGAACACTGAAGCTTTCTTT CASSADQNTEAFF
TRBJ1-2 - TRBV2 - TGTGCCAGCAGTGAGGGGGGAACGGTTGGCTACACCTTC CASSEGGTVGYTF
TRBJ2-7 - TRBV11-2 - TGTGCCAGCAGCTTACAGGGCTCCACCTACGAGCAGTACTTC CASSLQGSTYEQYF
TRBJ2-5 TRBD2 TRBV5-5 - TGTGCCAGCAGCTTGGAGCTAGCGGGGGGGCGGGAGACCCAGTACTTC CASSLELAGGRETQYF
TRBJ1-1 - TRBV12-1 - TGTGCCAGCGTATTCGACAGTCAGAACACTGAAGCTTTCTTT CASVFDSQNTEAFF
TRBJ2-7 TRBD2 TRBV11-2 - TGTGCCAGCAGCTTAGCTGCGGGGGGGATCTACGAGCAGTACTTC CASSLAAGGIYEQYF
TRBJ2-7 TRBD1 TRBV3-1/TRBV3-2 - TGTGCCAGCAGCCGCCGGGACAGGGCCTACGAGCAGTACTTC CASSRRDRAYEQYF
TRBJ1-2 - TRBV9 - TGTGCCAGCAGCGTAGGTGGTATGTCTTGGGACTATGGCTACACCTTC CASSVGGMSWDYGYTF
TRBJ2-7 - TRBV9 - TGTGCCAGCAGCCCAGACGGGGGAAGCTACGAGCAGTACTTC CASSPDGGSYEQYF
TRBJ2-7 TRBD1 TRBV11-3 - TGTGCCAGCAGCTTGAACAGGGGATCCTACGAGCAGTACTTC CASSLNRGSYEQYF
TRBJ2-7 - TRBV5-1 - TGCGCCAGCAGCTGGAAAGCCGGGACAACAACGTCCTCCTACGAGCAGTACTTC CASSWKAGTTTSSYEQYF
TRBJ1-2 TRBD1 TRBV3-1/TRBV3-2 - TGTGCCAGCAGCCAAGATCTCGACAGGGGGCATCGTGGCTACACCTTC CASSQDLDRGHRGYTF
TRBJ2-5 TRBD2 TRBV5-1 - TGCGCCAGCAGCGCGGGGGAGGAGACCCAGTACTTC CASSAGEETQYF
TRBJ2-1 TRBD2 TRBV3-1/TRBV3-2 - TGTGCCAGCAGCCAAGAAATCGGGCTAGCGGGGGGGCCATCCTACAATGAGCAGTTCTTC CASSQEIGLAGGPSYNEQFF
TRBJ1-1 - TRBV19 - TGTGCCAGTAGTATGGGGAGTACTGAAGCTTTCTTT CASSMGSTEAFF
TRBJ2-1 - TRBV24-1 - TGTGCCACCAGTGATGCGGGGGGGACAGGGGATGAGCAGTTCTTC CATSDAGGTGDEQFF
TRBJ2-1 - TRBV5-1 - TGCGCCAGCAGCGCCTCAGGATTGAGCTCCTACAATGAGCAGTTCTTC CASSASGLSSYNEQFF